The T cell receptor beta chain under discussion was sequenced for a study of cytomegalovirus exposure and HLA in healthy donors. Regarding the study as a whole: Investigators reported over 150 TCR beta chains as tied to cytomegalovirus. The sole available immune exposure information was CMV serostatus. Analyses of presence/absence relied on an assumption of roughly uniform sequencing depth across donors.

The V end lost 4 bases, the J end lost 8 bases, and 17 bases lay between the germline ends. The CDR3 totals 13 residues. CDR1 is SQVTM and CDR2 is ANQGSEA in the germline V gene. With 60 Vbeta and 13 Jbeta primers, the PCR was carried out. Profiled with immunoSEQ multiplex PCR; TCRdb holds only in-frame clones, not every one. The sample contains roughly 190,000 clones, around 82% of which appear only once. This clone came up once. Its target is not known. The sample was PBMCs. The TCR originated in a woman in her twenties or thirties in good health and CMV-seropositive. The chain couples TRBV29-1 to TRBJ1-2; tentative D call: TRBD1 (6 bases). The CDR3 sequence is CSVGGGRGEGYTF. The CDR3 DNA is TGCAGCGTTGGAGGGGGACGGGGGGAAGGCTACACCTTC.